This TCR beta chain was identified during a study of blood T cells in healthy people across ages. Findings of the study overall: Age showed a roughly linear inverse relationship with TCR beta diversity per million T cells.

This clonotype has only a few counts. The antigen is undetermined. CDR1 is SGHRS, CDR2 YFSETQ, per germline. Trimming left V 5 bases short and J 5 bases short, with 18 bases between. The length of the CDR3 is 15 residues. Aged about 6 to 100, donors were systemically healthy Caucasians from Russia. Total RNA extracted from each sample amounted to at least 6 micrograms. A second PCR, run for about 6 to 11 cycles, used a sample-barcoded 5' primer plus a J-beta primer mix. Using its own MiXCR run on the 5' RACE reads, TCRdb lists one record per CDR3 protein. Counted here are about 290,000 distinct CDR3 sequences, about 25% occurring once; the ten biggest clones make up 29%.

J is TRBJ2-3 and V is TRBV5-1, with D possibly TRBD2 on 7 matching bases. This TCR derives from a woman in her 70s in good health. Sequences were obtained from blood. CDR3 DNA: TGCGCCAGCAGTCGCGCGGGGGCCGGAAGAGATACGCAGTATTTT. Protein: CASSRAGAGRDTQYF. The complete variable domain, with remaining parts taken from reference TRBV5-1 and TRBJ2-3, reads KAGVTQTPRYLIKTRGQQVTLSCSPISGHRSVSWYQQTPGQGLQFLFEYFSETQRNKGNFPGRFSGRQFSNSRSEMNVSTLELGDSALYLCASSRAGAGRDTQYFGPGTRLTVL.